The 13 T cell receptor beta chains below all came from one sample that was sequenced in a study of blood T cells in healthy people across ages. A J-beta primer mix and a sample-barcoded 5' primer were used in a second PCR of about 7 to 12 cycles. TCRdb re-analysed the 5' RACE reads in MiXCR, keeping a single row per CDR3 protein. The data show almost 1 million distinct CDR3 sequences, roughly 47% seen once. The source material was blood. These receptors were taken from a woman aged 55-69 years in good health.

The chain combines TRBV7-9 with TRBJ2-7; a possible D gene is TRBD2 (6 bases). The CDR3 is made up of 14 amino acids. Germline CDR1 reads SEHNR; CDR2 reads FQNEAQ (reference sequence). The V and J ends lost 7 bases and 4 bases respectively, with 17 bases between them. CDR3 amino acids: CASTYKDGTYEQYF. For the CDR3, the DNA is TGTGCCAGCACCTACAAGGACGGGACTTACGAGCAGTACTTC.

J is TRBJ2-6 and V is TRBV27, with D uncertain. Germline V gene lookup returns CDR1 MNHEY and CDR2 SMNVEV (reference sequence). Trimming removed 4 bases at V and 0 bases at J, with 10 bases between. The CDR3 runs to 16 residues. Written as DNA, the CDR3 is TGTGCCAGCAGTTCGGGTCTGACCTCTGGGGCCAACGTCCTGACTTTC. It yields the protein CASSSGLTSGANVLTF.

The genes are TRBV4-3 and TRBJ2-1; 12 bases fit TRBD2. The J call is uncertain, as TRBJ2-7 better fits the DNA end. The germline CDR1 and CDR2 sequences are LGHNA and YSLEER. This CDR3 comprises 16 residues. Written as DNA, the CDR3 is TGCGCCAGCAGCCATGCCGGGACTAGCGGGTACAATGAGCAGTACTTC. Encoded protein: CASSHAGTSGYNEQYF.

The chain has TRBV28 and TRBJ1-1; no definite D call. Trimming took 3 bases from V and 6 from J, leaving 17 bases between them. Germline assignment: CDR1 MDHEN and CDR2 SYDVKM. The CDR3 contains 15 residues. DNA for the CDR3: TGTGCCAGCAGTTTGAGCACCCGAGTGGAGGCTGAAGCTTTCTTT. Residues: CASSLSTRVEAEAFF.

This clonotype was observed a few times. The V and J genes are TRBV9 and TRBJ2-4; D may be TRBD1 (6 bases). CDR3 size: 16 residues. Germline V CDR1 and CDR2: SGDLS, YYNGEE. With 0 bases removed from V and 13 bases from J, the gap between germline ends came to 23 bases. In DNA form, the CDR3 reads TGTGCCAGCAGCGTAGCTCTCCAGGGGCCTCCCCATGAGCAGTACTTC. It is translated as CASSVALQGPPHEQYF. Together with reference TRBV9 and TRBJ2-4, the CDR3 gives the full variable domain: DSGVTQTPKHLITATGQRVTLRCSPRSGDLSVYWYQQSLDQGLQFLIQYYNGEERAKGNILERFSAQQFPDLHSELNLSSLELGDSALYFCASSVALQGPPHEQYFGAGTRLSVL.

The J gene is TRBJ2-3, the V gene TRBV9, with 8 bases matching TRBD2. The V and J ends lost 2 bases and 2 bases, in that order; junction bases with no gene match: 7. The CDR3 covers 16 residues. Germline V gene data show CDR1 as SGDLS and CDR2 as YYNGEE. CDR3: CASSVGLGGFTDTQYF. As DNA, the CDR3 is TGTGCCAGCAGCGTGGGACTAGGGGGTTTCACAGATACGCAGTATTTT.

This clonotype was counted a few times. This rearrangement joins TRBV27 to TRBJ2-7; 11 nucleotides align to TRBD1. CDR3 length: 14 residues. Trimming removed 8 bases from V and 6 bases from J; junction bases left unmatched: 9. Looked up from germline, CDR1 is MNHEY and CDR2 is SMNVEV (reference sequence). The CDR3: CASRGQGGAREQYF. The DNA for the CDR3 is TGTGCCAGCCGGGGACAGGGGGGTGCACGCGAGCAGTACTTC.

This clonotype has a single count. The CDR3 loop is CASSSPSGTTIYNEQYF. In DNA, the CDR3 is TGTGCCAGCAGTTCCCCTAGCGGCACCACGATTTACAATGAGCAGTACTTC. This chain joins TRBV28 and TRBJ2-1; TRBD2 aligns across 7 bases. The J call is doubtful: the DNA matches TRBJ2-7 better. The CDR3 spans 17 residues. Germline V lookup: CDR1 MDHEN, CDR2 SYDVKM.

The genes are TRBV6-6 and TRBJ2-4; unclear D gene. The CDR3 contains 13 residues. V was cut by 7 bases and J by 3 bases, with 10 bases left in between. Germline CDR1 is MNHNY and CDR2 is SVGAGI (reference sequence). The CDR3 protein is CASTSTDKNIQYF. The CDR3 region has the DNA TGTGCCAGCACCTCGACGGACAAAAACATTCAGTACTTC.

This clonotype was found a few times. The genes are TRBV4-3 and TRBJ1-2; 8 bases fit TRBD1. The CDR3 contains 15 residues. From germline, CDR1 is LGHNA and CDR2 YSLEER. Losses at the gene ends were 4 bases for V and 2 bases for J; bases not matched to a gene: 6. The CDR3 DNA sequence: TGCGCCAGCAGCCTCCAGGGGGCAGCGAACTATGGCTACACCTTC. Translated, it gives CASSLQGAANYGYTF.

The gene calls are TRBV18 and TRBJ2-5; possibly TRBD1 for D (6 bases). There are 13 residues in the CDR3. CDR1 and CDR2 (germline): KGHSH, LQKENI. The V end was cut by 5 bases, the J end by 9 bases, with 16 bases between. This chain's CDR3 is CASSEAGAASQYF. DNA of the CDR3: TGTGCCAGCTCAGAGGCAGGGGCCGCCTCCCAGTACTTC.

The gene calls are TRBV28 and TRBJ2-7, with D possibly being TRBD2 (5 bases). V was pared by 6 bases and J by 0 bases, with 21 bases between. From germline, CDR1 is MDHEN and CDR2 SYDVKM. The CDR3 totals 17 residues. CDR3 loop: CASRSTLLERSSYEQYF. CDR3 nucleotides: TGTGCCAGCAGATCGACCCTCCTCGAGCGGAGCTCCTACGAGCAGTACTTC.

This clonotype was observed at least ten times. The V and J genes are TRBV7-2 and TRBJ2-7; 8 bases are a match to TRBD1. Per germline, CDR1 SGHTA and CDR2 FQGNSA. The CDR3 loop spans 13 amino acids. V was pared by 5 bases and J by 2 bases, with 2 bases of the junction left unmatched. CDR3 nucleotides: TGTGCCAGCAGCCGACAGGGGCCCTACGAGCAGTACTTC. Protein: CASSRQGPYEQYF.